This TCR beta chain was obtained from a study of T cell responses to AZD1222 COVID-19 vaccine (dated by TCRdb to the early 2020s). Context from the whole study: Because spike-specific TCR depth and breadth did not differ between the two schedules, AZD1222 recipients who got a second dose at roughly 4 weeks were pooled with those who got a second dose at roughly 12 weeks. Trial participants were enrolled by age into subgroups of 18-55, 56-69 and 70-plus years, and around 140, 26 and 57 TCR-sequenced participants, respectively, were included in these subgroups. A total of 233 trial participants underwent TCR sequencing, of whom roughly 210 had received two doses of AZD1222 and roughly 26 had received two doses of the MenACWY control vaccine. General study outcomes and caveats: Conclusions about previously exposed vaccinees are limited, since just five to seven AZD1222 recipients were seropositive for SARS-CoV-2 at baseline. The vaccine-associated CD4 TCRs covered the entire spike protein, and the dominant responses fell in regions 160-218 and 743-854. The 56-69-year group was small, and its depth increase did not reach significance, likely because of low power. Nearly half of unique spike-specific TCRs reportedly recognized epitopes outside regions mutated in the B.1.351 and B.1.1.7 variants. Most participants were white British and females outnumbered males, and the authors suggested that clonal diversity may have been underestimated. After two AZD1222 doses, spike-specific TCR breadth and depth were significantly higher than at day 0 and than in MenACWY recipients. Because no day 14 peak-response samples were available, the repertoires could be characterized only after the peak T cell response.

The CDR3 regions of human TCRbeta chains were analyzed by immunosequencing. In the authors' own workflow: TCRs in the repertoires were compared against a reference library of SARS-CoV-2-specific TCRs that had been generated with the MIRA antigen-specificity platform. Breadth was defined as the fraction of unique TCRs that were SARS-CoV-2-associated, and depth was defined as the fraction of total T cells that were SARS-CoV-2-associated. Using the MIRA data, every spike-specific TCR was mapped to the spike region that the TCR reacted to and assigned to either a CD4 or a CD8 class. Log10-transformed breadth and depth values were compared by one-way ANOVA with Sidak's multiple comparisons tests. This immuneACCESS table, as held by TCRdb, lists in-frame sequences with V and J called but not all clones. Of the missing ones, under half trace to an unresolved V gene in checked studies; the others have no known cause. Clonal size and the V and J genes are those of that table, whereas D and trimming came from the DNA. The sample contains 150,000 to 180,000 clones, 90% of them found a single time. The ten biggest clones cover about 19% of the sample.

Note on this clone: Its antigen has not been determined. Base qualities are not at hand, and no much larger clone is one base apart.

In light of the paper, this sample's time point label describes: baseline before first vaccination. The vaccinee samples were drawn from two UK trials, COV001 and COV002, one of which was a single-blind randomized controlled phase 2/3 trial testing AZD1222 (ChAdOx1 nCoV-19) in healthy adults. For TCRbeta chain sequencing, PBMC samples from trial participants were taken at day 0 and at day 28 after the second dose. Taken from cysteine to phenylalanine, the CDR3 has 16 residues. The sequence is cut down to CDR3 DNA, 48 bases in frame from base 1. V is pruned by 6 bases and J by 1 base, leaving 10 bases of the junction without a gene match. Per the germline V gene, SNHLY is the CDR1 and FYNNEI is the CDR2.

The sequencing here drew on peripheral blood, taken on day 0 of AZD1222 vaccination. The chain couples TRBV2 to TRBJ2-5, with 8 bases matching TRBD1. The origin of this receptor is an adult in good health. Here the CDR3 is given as CASRDRTGTIQETQYF. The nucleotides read TGTGCCAGCAGGGACCGGACAGGGACCATCCAAGAGACCCAGTACTTC.